This TCR beta chain is from a study of T cells after yellow fever vaccination. TCRdb recomputed calls from the 5' RACE reads with MiXCR, one row per CDR3 protein. The sample holds approximately 61,000 distinct CDR3 sequences, roughly 7.4% seen once. CDR1 KGHSH and CDR2 LQKENI come from the germline V gene. The V gene lost 5 bases and the J gene lost 2 bases, with 17 bases spanning the gap. CDR3 length equals 16 residues. The chain carries TRBV18 and TRBJ2-3; possible D gene TRBD1, 6 bases. The receptor comes from a man between 18 and 35 years old who received the YFV17D yellow fever vaccine. The sample consisted of CD8+ T cells sorted from PBMCs, taken on the day of the first yellow fever vaccination. The CDR3 is CASSFRTVIDTDTQYF. The CDR3 bases are TGTGCCAGCTCATTTCGGACAGTAATAGACACAGATACGCAGTATTTT.